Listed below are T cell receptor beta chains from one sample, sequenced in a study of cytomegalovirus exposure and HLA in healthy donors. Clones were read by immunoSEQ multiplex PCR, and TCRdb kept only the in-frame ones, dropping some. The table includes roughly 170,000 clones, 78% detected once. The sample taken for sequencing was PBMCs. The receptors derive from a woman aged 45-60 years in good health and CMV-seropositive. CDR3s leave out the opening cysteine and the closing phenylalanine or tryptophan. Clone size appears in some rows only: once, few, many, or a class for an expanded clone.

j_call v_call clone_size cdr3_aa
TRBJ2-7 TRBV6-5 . ASSRLAGPYEQY
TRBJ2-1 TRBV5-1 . ASSSPGQGRNRTSGSSYNEQF
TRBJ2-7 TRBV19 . ASSIIGQGDEQY
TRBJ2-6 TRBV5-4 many ASSPRGGGVSGANVLT
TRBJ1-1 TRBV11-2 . ASSLMRNTEAF
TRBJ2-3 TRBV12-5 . ASARRGDTQY
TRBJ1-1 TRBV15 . ATSRDRGALNTEAF
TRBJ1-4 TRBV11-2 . ASSLDGTGGEKLF
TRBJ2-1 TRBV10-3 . AIRTDTYNEQF
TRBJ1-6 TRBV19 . ASSLAGFNSPLH
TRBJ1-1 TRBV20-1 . SARGDTEAF